What follows are 30 T cell receptor beta chains derived from one specimen sequenced in a study of T cells in Graves' hyperthyroidism and ophthalmopathy (dated by TCRdb to about 2019). The library was prepared using multiplex PCR. The run used an Illumina HiSeq 2000. The TCR beta CDR3 regions were amplified from the RNA transcripts. A first-round RT-PCR of the TCR CDR3 used the HTBI primer set with the Qiagen OneStep RT-PCR kit. TCRdb reprocessed the public reads (quality trimming at Q25 with fastp, clone calling with MiXCR) and kept in-frame beta chains. Every distinct CDR3 protein forms one entry, paired with its most common genes and DNA. The sample includes hundreds of thousands of distinct CDR3 sequences, with 35% to 40% observed a single time. The ten most abundant clones make up 8% to 9% of the sample. Sequenced input: blood. These receptor sequences come from a man in his late teens or twenties with Graves' hyperthyroidism.

V is TRBV14 and J is TRBJ2-6; D unresolved. The germline CDR1 and CDR2 sequences are SGHDN and FVKESK. Trimming removed 0 bases from V and 2 bases from J, with 5 bases in between. This CDR3 has 15 residues. The CDR3 bases are TGTGCCAGCAGCCAAGAGGGGACTGGGGCCAACGTCCTGACTTTC. Its protein product is CASSQEGTGANVLTF.

This clonotype was seen ten or more times. The V and J genes are TRBV24-1 and TRBJ1-5, with D uncertain. Deletions cut 9 bases from V and 1 base from J, with 12 bases between. CDR1 is KGHDR and CDR2 is SFDVKD in the germline V gene. The CDR3 sequence is 14 residues long. The CDR3 nucleotides are TGTGCCACCTCTGGAGGCAGCAGCAATCAGCCCCAGCATTTT. Translated: CATSGGSSNQPQHF.

As to this clonotype: The junction and the germline gene differ at one end; a read error may be behind it. J is TRBJ1-2 and V is TRBV10-3; perhaps TRBD1 as D (5 bases). This CDR3 spans 12 amino acids. Germline V gene data show CDR1 as ENHRY and CDR2 as SYGVKD. The CDR3 is CAISELGTGYTF. CDR3 nucleotides: TGTGCCATCAGCGAGTTAGGGACTGGCTACACCTTC.

The chain employs TRBV7-6 and TRBJ2-5; D might be TRBD1 (6 bases). The germline gives CDR1 SGHVS, CDR2 FNYEAQ. The CDR3 covers 16 residues. V lost 1 base and J 2 bases, leaving 14 bases between the germline ends. Here the CDR3 DNA reads TGTGCCAGCAGCTTAGATCAGGGCAGGGGACAAGAGACCCAGTACTTC. Its protein product is CASSLDQGRGQETQYF.

The chain has TRBV5-1 and TRBJ1-1; no firm D call. Trimming removed 0 bases at V and 2 bases at J, with 17 bases between. Germline V lookup: CDR1 SGHRS, CDR2 YFSETQ. The CDR3 has 17 residues. The CDR3 nucleotides read TGCGCCAGCAGCTTGGATTCGCCGGCTCGATATAACACTGAAGCTTTCTTT. Translated: CASSLDSPARYNTEAFF.

On this clonotype itself: One junction end does not reproduce the germline sequence, and a read error may be involved. This chain uses TRBV9 with TRBJ1-6; possibly TRBD1 for D (5 bases). The CDR3 loop spans 16 amino acids. Germline assignment: CDR1 SGDLS and CDR2 YYNGEE. The CDR3 DNA reads TGCGCCAGCAGCTTGGACAACGACCGCGGAAGCGTCCCCCTCCACTTT. Translation gives CASSLDNDRGSVPLHF.

V is TRBV29-1 and J is TRBJ2-2; the D call may be TRBD1 or TRBD2 (6 bases each). Looked up from germline, CDR1 is SQVTM and CDR2 is ANQGSEA. V was clipped by 4 bases and J by 16 bases, with 10 bases between them. This CDR3 is built from 9 residues. CDR3 loop: CSVVGGAFF. The CDR3 nucleotides are TGCAGCGTTGTCGGGGGCGCGTTTTTT.

This clonotype was detected a few times. This chain connects TRBV6-6 to TRBJ2-5; TRBD1 agrees at 7 bases. The CDR3 runs 15 residues. Losses at the gene ends were 6 bases for V and 5 bases for J; bases not matched to a gene: 12. Germline CDR1 is MNHNY and CDR2 is SVGAGI (reference sequence). The CDR3 DNA follows: TGTGCCAGCAGCATCGGGACAGTGACCTCGGAGACCCAGTACTTC. This translates into CASSIGTVTSETQYF.

This clonotype was counted only a few times. The CDR3, as DNA: TGTGCCACCAGTGATAAGACAGGGACCTCCTACGAGCAGTACTTC. Protein: CATSDKTGTSYEQYF. V usage is TRBV24-1 and J usage is TRBJ2-7; 7 bases map to TRBD1. CDR3 size: 15 residues. Losses at the gene ends were 3 bases for V and 0 bases for J; bases not matched to a gene: 4. Per the germline V gene, CDR1 is KGHDR and CDR2 is SFDVKD.

A word on this clonotype: A read error is possible here, since a much larger clone lies one base away. The chain carries TRBV7-9 and TRBJ1-4; D is unclear. The CDR3 has 14 residues. Per germline, CDR1 SEHNR and CDR2 FQNEAQ (reference sequence). Written as DNA, the CDR3 is TGTGCCAGCAGCTGGACGAATACCGATGAAAAAATGTTTTTT. Encoded protein: CASSWTNTDEKMFF.

The chain is built from TRBV9 and TRBJ1-4; D call uncertain. The CDR3 loop spans 15 amino acids. V was shortened by 0 bases and J by 7 bases, with 13 bases between the two germline ends. CDR1 and CDR2 from the germline V gene are SGDLS and YYNGEE. The CDR3 DNA is TGTGCCAGCAGCGTAGAGCCAGGCGCGACTGAAAAACTGTTTTTT. Amino acids: CASSVEPGATEKLFF.

The rearrangement uses TRBV29-1 and TRBJ1-1, with 10 bases that match TRBD1. Losses at the gene ends were 1 base for V and 0 bases for J; bases not matched to a gene: 2. There are 15 residues in the CDR3. Germline-derived CDR1 and CDR2 are SQVTM and ANQGSEA. CDR3 DNA sequence: TGCAGCGTTGAAGGGACAGGGGGATTGAACACTGAAGCTTTCTTT. This codes for CSVEGTGGLNTEAFF. Full variable domain (rest looked up from reference TRBV29-1 and TRBJ1-1): SAVISQKPSRDICQRGTSLTIQCQVDSQVTMMFWYRQQPGQSLTLIATANQGSEATYESGFVIDKFPISRPNLTFSTLTVSNMSPEDSSIYLCSVEGTGGLNTEAFFGQGTRLTVV.

This clonotype was found many times. The gene calls are TRBV10-3 and TRBJ2-7; 12 nucleotides align to TRBD2. CDR1 and CDR2 from the germline V gene are ENHRY and SYGVKD. V shed 4 bases and J 4 bases; nucleotides not matched to a gene: 5. CDR3 length: 15 amino acids. The CDR3 region is CAISVITSGRYEQYF. Here the CDR3 DNA reads TGTGCCATCAGTGTGATAACTAGCGGGAGGTACGAGCAGTACTTC.

This clonotype was detected ten times or more. The chain is built from TRBV15 and TRBJ1-1; D gene unclear. V was clipped by 1 base and J by 4 bases, with 13 bases between them. The CDR3 is 15 residues long. Germline loops: CDR1 LNHNV, CDR2 YYDKDF (reference sequence). The CDR3 nucleotides read TGTGCCACCAGCAGAGGTCGGGAGGTGGGCACTGAAGCTTTCTTT. It encodes CATSRGREVGTEAFF.

The chain combines TRBV20-1 with TRBJ2-2; D is possibly TRBD2 (5 bases). Germline values: CDR1 DFQATT, CDR2 SNEGSKA (reference sequence). The V and J ends lost 6 bases and 6 bases respectively, with 14 bases between them. The CDR3 sequence is 13 residues long. Written as DNA, the CDR3 is TGCAGTGCCGAAGCCTTCGGGGCCGGGGAGCTGTTTTTT. Its protein product is CSAEAFGAGELFF.

In this sample, this clonotype turned up a few times. This chain connects TRBV11-2 to TRBJ2-5, with 9 bases fitting TRBD2. Germline V gene data show CDR1 as SGHAT and CDR2 as FQNNGV. CDR3 length: 16 residues. Germline trimming cut 5 bases from V and 2 bases from J; bases unmatched to any gene: 9. The CDR3 bases are TGTGCCAGCAGCGTCGGACTAGCGATTGGGCAAGAGACCCAGTACTTC. This encodes CASSVGLAIGQETQYF.

This chain connects TRBV25-1 to TRBJ2-3; D might be TRBD2 (6 bases). Trimming stripped 2 bases from V and 1 base from J, with 7 bases between. Germline V gene sequence: CDR1 MGHDK, CDR2 SYGVNS. This CDR3 is built from 14 residues. CDR3 region: CASSEPGGTDTQYF. In nucleotides, the CDR3 is TGTGCCAGCAGTGAACCGGGGGGCACAGATACGCAGTATTTT.

V and J are TRBV5-1 and TRBJ1-1, with D tentatively TRBD1 (5 bases). The CDR3 covers 14 residues. Germline V CDR1 and CDR2: SGHRS, YFSETQ. V shed 0 bases and J shed 5 bases, with 11 bases lying between them. DNA for the CDR3: TGCGCCAGCAGCTTGGATAGACAGACGACTGAAGCTTTCTTT. Protein product: CASSLDRQTTEAFF. Drawing the rest from reference TRBV5-1 and TRBJ1-1, the complete variable domain is KAGVTQTPRYLIKTRGQQVTLSCSPISGHRSVSWYQQTPGQGLQFLFEYFSETQRNKGNFPGRFSGRQFSNSRSEMNVSTLELGDSALYLCASSLDRQTTEAFFGQGTRLTVV.

The chain couples TRBV20-1 to TRBJ1-1, with D possibly matching TRBD1 (5 bases). Germline CDR1 reads DFQATT; CDR2 reads SNEGSKA (reference sequence). V lost 1 base and J lost 0, with 12 bases in between. The CDR3 loop spans 15 amino acids. For the CDR3, the DNA is TGCAGTGCTAGAGCAAGGGGAAAGTTGAACACTGAAGCTTTCTTT. Encoded protein: CSARARGKLNTEAFF.

On this clonotype: With a much larger clone just one base away, this may be a read error. This likely comes from a read error, as the CDR3 has no conserved phenylalanine or tryptophan at its end. The rearrangement uses TRBV7-2 and TRBJ1-1; D is unresolved. V lost 5 bases and J lost 6, with 10 bases in between. This CDR3 contains 12 residues. Germline loops: CDR1 SGHTA, CDR2 FQGNSA. The CDR3 DNA reads TGTGCCAGCAGCCAGGACGGGGCTGAAGCTTTCCTT. Amino acids: CASSQDGAEAFL.

The chain is built from TRBV2 and TRBJ2-7, with 10 bases matching TRBD2. The V gene end was trimmed by 6 bases and the J gene end by 4 bases; junction bases not matched to a gene: 18. Germline CDR1 and CDR2: SNHLY and FYNNEI. CDR3 length: 18 residues. The CDR3, as DNA: TGTGCCAGCAGCGCCCGAGGCAAGCGGGGGGGCCTCGGATACGAGCAGTACTTC. As protein: CASSARGKRGGLGYEQYF. The variable domain in full, completed from reference TRBV2 and TRBJ2-7, reads EPEVTQTPSHQVTQMGQEVILRCVPISNHLYFYWYRQILGQKVEFLVSFYNNEISEKSEIFDDQFSVERPDGSNFTLKIRSTKLEDSAMYFCASSARGKRGGLGYEQYFGPGTRLTVT.

This chain joins TRBV5-1 and TRBJ2-2; 12 bases map to TRBD1. Losses at the gene ends were 4 bases for V and 7 bases for J; bases not matched to a gene: 5. Germline CDR1 and CDR2: SGHRS and YFSETQ. The CDR3 totals 15 residues. The CDR3 DNA follows: TGCGCCAGCAGCCCCCGGGACAGGGGGCTCGGGGAGCTGTTTTTT. Encoded protein: CASSPRDRGLGELFF.

The chain joins TRBV12-3 or TRBV12-4 to TRBJ2-7, with 7 bases identical to TRBD2. The CDR3 spans 15 residues. The V gene end was trimmed by 6 bases and the J gene end by 1 base; junction bases not matched to a gene: 9. CDR3: CASRGGTGYSYEQYF. DNA for the CDR3: TGTGCCAGCAGGGGAGGGACTGGCTATTCCTACGAGCAGTACTTC.

The V gene is TRBV29-1, the J gene TRBJ1-2; possible D gene TRBD1, 6 bases. This CDR3 comprises 12 residues. V was cut by 1 base and J by 12 bases, with 15 bases left in between. Germline V gene data show CDR1 as SQVTM and CDR2 as ANQGSEA. The CDR3 loop reads CSVEGTGFGNTF. The DNA for the CDR3 is TGCAGCGTTGAAGGCACAGGGTTTGGAAACACCTTC.

A few counts support this clonotype. This sequence joins TRBV2 and TRBJ2-5, with D uncertain. This CDR3 is 13 amino acids long. V dropped 5 bases and J dropped 5 bases, with 12 bases sitting between them. In germline, CDR1 is SNHLY, CDR2 FYNNEI. The CDR3 reads CASSFLVVETQYF. In nucleotides, the CDR3 is TGTGCCAGCAGTTTTCTAGTCGTTGAGACCCAGTACTTC. The full variable domain, its missing parts supplied by reference TRBV2 and TRBJ2-5, is EPEVTQTPSHQVTQMGQEVILRCVPISNHLYFYWYRQILGQKVEFLVSFYNNEISEKSEIFDDQFSVERPDGSNFTLKIRSTKLEDSAMYFCASSFLVVETQYFGPGTRLLVL.

This clonotype was picked up a small number of times. This chain connects TRBV20-1 to TRBJ1-3; D is undetermined. Germline V CDR1 and CDR2: DFQATT, SNEGSKA (reference sequence). The germline V and J ends were trimmed by 4 bases and 0 bases, with 10 bases remaining between them. This CDR3 comprises 14 residues. In nucleotides, the CDR3 is TGCAGTGCTAAAGACGGTTACTCTGGAAACACCATATATTTT. Its protein product is CSAKDGYSGNTIYF.

This clonotype was detected many times. The rearrangement uses TRBV14 and TRBJ2-7; TRBD1 matches 7 bases. Germline lookup yields CDR1 SGHDN and CDR2 FVKESK. V lost 4 bases to trimming and J lost 5 bases; unmatched junction nucleotides: 5. The length of the CDR3 is 13 residues. The CDR3 nucleotides read TGTGCCAGCAGCCGACAGGGCCGCGACGAGCAGTACTTC. Translation gives CASSRQGRDEQYF. Full variable domain (outside the CDR3, taken from reference TRBV14 and TRBJ2-7): EAGVTQFPSHSVIEKGQTVTLRCDPISGHDNLYWYRRVMGKEIKFLLHFVKESKQDESGMPNNRFLAERTGGTYSTLKVQPAELEDSGVYFCASSRQGRDEQYFGPGTRLTVT.

The chain joins TRBV10-3 to TRBJ2-7, with unresolved D. Per germline, CDR1 ENHRY and CDR2 SYGVKD. The CDR3 totals 12 residues. Trimming took off 10 bases at V and 5 bases at J, with 15 bases between the two ends. CDR3: CASSPASNEQYF. The CDR3, as DNA: TGTGCCAGCAGCCCCGCCTCAAACGAGCAGTACTTC.

Many counts were recorded for this clonotype. This chain uses TRBV10-2 with TRBJ2-7; TRBD1 might be the D (5 bases). The CDR3 runs 13 residues. Germline V gene lookup returns CDR1 WSHSY and CDR2 SAAADI. Trimming took off 4 bases at V and 3 bases at J, with 10 bases between the two ends. The CDR3 DNA follows: TGCGCCAGCAGTGGACAGCCGCTCTACGAGCAGTACTTC. Its protein product is CASSGQPLYEQYF.

In its sample, this clonotype was seen many times. The chain uses TRBV7-3 and TRBJ1-3; D unresolved. This CDR3 region has 15 residues. CDR1 and CDR2 (germline): SGHTA, FQGTGA. Trimming took off 3 bases at V and 0 bases at J, with 9 bases between the two ends. The CDR3 nucleotides read TGTGCCAGCAGCTTGGACGGTGTCTCTGGAAACACCATATATTTT. The encoded protein is CASSLDGVSGNTIYF.